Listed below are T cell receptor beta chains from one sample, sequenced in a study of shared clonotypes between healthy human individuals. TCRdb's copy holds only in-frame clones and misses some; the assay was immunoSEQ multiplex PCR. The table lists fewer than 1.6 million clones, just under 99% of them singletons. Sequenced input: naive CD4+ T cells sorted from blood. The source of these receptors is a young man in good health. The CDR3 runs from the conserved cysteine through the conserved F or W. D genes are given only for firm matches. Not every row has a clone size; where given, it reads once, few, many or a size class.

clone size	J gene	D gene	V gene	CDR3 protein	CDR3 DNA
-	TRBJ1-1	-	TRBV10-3	CAISGSGKNTEAFF	TGTGCCATCAGTGGTAGTGGGAAGAACACTGAAGCTTTCTTT
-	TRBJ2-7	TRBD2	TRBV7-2	CASSHPPRASGYEQYF	TGTGCCAGCAGCCACCCGCCCCGGGCTAGCGGCTACGAGCAGTACTTC
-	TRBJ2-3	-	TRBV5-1	CASSLRPGVQDTQYF	TGCGCCAGCAGCCTAAGACCAGGGGTTCAAGATACGCAGTATTTT
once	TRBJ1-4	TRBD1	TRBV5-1	CASKKFGTGATNEKLFF	TGCGCCAGCAAAAAATTCGGGACAGGGGCAACTAATGAAAAACTGTTTTTT
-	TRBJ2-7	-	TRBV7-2	CASSLSWLSSYEQYF	TGTGCCAGCAGCTTATCCTGGTTAAGCTCCTACGAGCAGTACTTC
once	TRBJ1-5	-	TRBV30	CAWGSPAPNQPQHF	TGTGCCTGGGGGAGTCCGGCCCCCAATCAGCCCCAGCATTTT
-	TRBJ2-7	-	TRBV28	CASSSYSRLSYEQYF	TGTGCCAGCAGTTCATACTCCCGACTGTCCTACGAGCAGTACTTC
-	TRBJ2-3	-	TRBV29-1	CSTDTQYF	TGCAGCACAGATACGCAGTATTTT
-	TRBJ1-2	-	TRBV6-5	CASKSGDGYTF	TGTGCCAGCAAATCAGGGGATGGCTACACCTTC
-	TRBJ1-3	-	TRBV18	CASSTSSGNTIYF	TGTGCCAGCTCAACCAGCTCTGGAAACACCATATATTTT
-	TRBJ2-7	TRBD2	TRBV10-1	CASSESIGRASEQYF	TGCGCCAGCAGTGAGTCGATTGGGAGGGCCTCCGAGCAGTACTTC
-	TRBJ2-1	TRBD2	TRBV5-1	CASSTGLAGRSSYNEQFF	TGCGCCAGCAGCACGGGACTAGCGGGAAGGAGCTCCTACAATGAGCAGTTCTTC
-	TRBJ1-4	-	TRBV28	CASSLGNEKLFF	TGTGCCAGCAGTTTAGGGAATGAAAAACTGTTTTTT
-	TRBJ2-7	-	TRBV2	CASKRQPQLSYEQYF	TGTGCCAGCAAACGACAGCCTCAGCTCTCCTACGAGCAGTACTTC
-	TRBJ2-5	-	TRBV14	CASSQAVVALQETQYF	TGTGCCAGCAGCCAAGCGGTAGTCGCCCTTCAAGAGACCCAGTACTTC
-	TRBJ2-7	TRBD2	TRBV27	CASSPLALAGSYEQYF	TGTGCCAGCAGTCCTCTGGCACTAGCGGGATCCTACGAGCAGTACTTC
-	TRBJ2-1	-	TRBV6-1	CASSWGSYNEQFF	TGTGCCAGCAGTTGGGGCTCCTACAATGAGCAGTTCTTC
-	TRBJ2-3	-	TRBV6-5	CASRKGLLTDTQYF	TGTGCCAGCAGAAAGGGGCTTTTGACGGATACGCAGTATTTT
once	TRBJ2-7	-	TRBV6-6	CASRVDAYEQYF	TGTGCCAGCAGGGTGGATGCCTACGAGCAGTACTTC
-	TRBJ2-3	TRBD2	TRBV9	CASSGQGLAADTQYF	TGTGCCAGCAGTGGGCAGGGACTAGCGGCAGATACGCAGTATTTT
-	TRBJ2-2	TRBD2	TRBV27	CASNLLAGLTGELFF	TGTGCCAGCAATTTACTAGCGGGACTCACCGGGGAGCTGTTTTTT
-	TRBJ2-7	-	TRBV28	CASSPGAQAAYF	TGTGCCAGCAGCCCCGGGGCTCAGGCGGCGTACTTC
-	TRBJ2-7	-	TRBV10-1	CASGKDGSYEQYF	TGCGCCAGCGGAAAGGACGGCTCCTACGAGCAGTACTTC
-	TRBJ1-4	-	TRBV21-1	CASSKVGRIGKLFF	TGTGCCAGCAGCAAAGTTGGCCGCATCGGAAAACTGTTTTTT
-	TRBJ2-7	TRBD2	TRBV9	CASSVAIAGLYEQYF	TGTGCCAGCAGCGTAGCGATAGCGGGGCTCTACGAGCAGTACTTC
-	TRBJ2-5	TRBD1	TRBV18	CASSPIEGQAGTQYF	TGTGCCAGCTCACCGATTGAGGGACAGGCTGGGACCCAGTACTTC
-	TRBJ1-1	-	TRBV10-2	CASRQEEQAFF	TGCGCCAGCAGGCAGGAGGAGCAAGCTTTCTTT
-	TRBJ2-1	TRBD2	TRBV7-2	CASSTAGWKGNEQFF	TGTGCCAGCAGCACAGCGGGGTGGAAGGGCAATGAGCAGTTCTTC
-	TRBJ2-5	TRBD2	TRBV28	CASSLGWGLAGERGETQYF	TGTGCCAGCAGTTTGGGGTGGGGGCTAGCGGGAGAAAGAGGAGAGACCCAGTACTTC
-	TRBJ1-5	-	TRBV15	CATSRGTDSNQPQHF	TGTGCCACCAGCCGCGGGACGGATAGCAATCAGCCCCAGCATTTT
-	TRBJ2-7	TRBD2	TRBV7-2	CASSLAPAGGYYEQYF	TGTGCCAGCAGCTTAGCGCCAGCGGGAGGGTACTACGAGCAGTACTTC
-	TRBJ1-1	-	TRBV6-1	CASSEWSRGVNTEAFF	TGTGCCAGCAGTGAGTGGAGTCGGGGAGTTAACACTGAAGCTTTCTTT
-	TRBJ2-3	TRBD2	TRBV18	CASSPSLAGFTDTQYF	TGTGCCAGCTCACCGAGCCTAGCGGGTTTCACAGATACGCAGTATTTT
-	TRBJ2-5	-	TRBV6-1	CASSVGVQTGHSRTQYF	TGTGCCAGCAGTGTGGGAGTACAGACAGGCCACTCAAGGACCCAGTACTTC
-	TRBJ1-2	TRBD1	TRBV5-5	CASSLDPGGNYGYTF	TGTGCCAGCAGCTTGGATCCAGGGGGCAACTATGGCTACACCTTC
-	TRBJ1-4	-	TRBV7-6	CASSSRTEAATNEKLFF	TGTGCCAGCAGCTCCAGGACAGAAGCGGCAACTAATGAAAAACTGTTTTTT
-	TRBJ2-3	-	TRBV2	CASSEAGVGTDTQYF	TGTGCCAGCAGTGAAGCGGGAGTGGGCACAGATACGCAGTATTTT
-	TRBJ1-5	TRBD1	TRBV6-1	CASSENLGQGNQPQHF	TGTGCCAGCAGTGAAAATTTGGGACAGGGTAATCAGCCCCAGCATTTT
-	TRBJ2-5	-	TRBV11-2	CASSLGITFQETQYF	TGTGCCAGCAGCTTAGGGATTACCTTCCAAGAGACCCAGTACTTC
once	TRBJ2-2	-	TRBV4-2	CASSQDHGGTGELFF	TGTGCCAGCAGCCAAGATCACGGGGGCACCGGGGAGCTGTTTTTT